Detailed here is one T cell receptor beta chain. These data originate in a study of T cell changes during pregnancy in multiple sclerosis. Only in-frame clones appear in the TCRdb table, and some are missing; sequencing was by immunoSEQ multiplex PCR. The top ten clones hold roughly a tenth of a sample with 30,000 or so clones, approximately 89% of them seen once. Trimming removed 0 bases from V and 7 bases from J; junction bases left unmatched: 7. This CDR3 has 15 amino acids. Germline V CDR1 and CDR2: MNHEY, SVGAGI. The sample here was CD8+ T cells from peripheral blood mononuclear cells, taken in the second trimester of pregnancy. The chain links TRBV6-5 to TRBJ1-1; 8 positions match TRBD1. The receptor was derived from a female donor with multiple sclerosis, enrolled in a pregnancy study. Here the CDR3 DNA reads TGTGCCAGCAGTTACTCGTATACAGGGGGGGTTGAAGCTTTCTTT. Its translation: CASSYSYTGGVEAFF.